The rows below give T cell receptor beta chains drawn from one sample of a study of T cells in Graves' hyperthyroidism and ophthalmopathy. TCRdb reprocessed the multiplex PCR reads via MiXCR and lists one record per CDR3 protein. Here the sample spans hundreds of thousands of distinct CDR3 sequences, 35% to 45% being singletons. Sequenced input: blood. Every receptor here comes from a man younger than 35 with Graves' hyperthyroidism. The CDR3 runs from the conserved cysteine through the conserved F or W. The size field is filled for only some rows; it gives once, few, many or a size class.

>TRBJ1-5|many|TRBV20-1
CSARGFQPQHF
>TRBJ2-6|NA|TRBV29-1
CSVAPGDHFSGANVLTF
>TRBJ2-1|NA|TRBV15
CATSSAREQFF
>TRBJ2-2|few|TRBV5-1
CASSLDGIGELFF
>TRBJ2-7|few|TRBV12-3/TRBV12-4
CASSRLDSISYEQYF
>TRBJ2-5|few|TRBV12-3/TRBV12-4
CASTKWTTGQQETQYF
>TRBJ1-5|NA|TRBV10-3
CAIKNRDRSNQPQHF
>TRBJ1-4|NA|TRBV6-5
CASSYSTGLLNEKLFF
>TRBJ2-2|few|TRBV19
CASSIRDRNFNTGELFF
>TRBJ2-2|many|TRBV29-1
CSVRAANTGELFF
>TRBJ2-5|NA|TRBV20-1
CSAIWGAGETQYF
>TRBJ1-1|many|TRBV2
CASSVLRDTEAFF
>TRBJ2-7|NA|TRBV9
CASSGGQTHEQYF
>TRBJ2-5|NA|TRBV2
CASSEGVAGQETQYF
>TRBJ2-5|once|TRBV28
CASSATRGQRRETQYF
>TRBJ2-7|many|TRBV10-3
CAIGQGLADEQYF